These T cell receptor beta chains were read from a single sample in a study of CD8 T cells in Susac syndrome. TCRdb reprocessed the immunoSEQ multiplex PCR reads with MiXCR, giving one entry per CDR3 protein. Of about 300,000 distinct CDR3 sequences in the sample, about 91% are singletons; the top ten hold about 0.063%. Sequencing was performed on CD4+ T cells from PBMCs. These receptors were obtained from a human donor with multiple sclerosis. The CDR3 runs from the conserved cysteine through the conserved F or W. A D gene is named only where the DNA matches it firmly. Not every row has a clone size; where given, it reads once, few, many or a size class.

d_call	v_call	clone_size	j_call	cdr3_nt	cdr3_aa
.	TRBV14	.	TRBJ1-6	TGTGCCAGCAGCTGGGGCGGTTCTTCACCCCTCCACTTT	CASSWGGSSPLHF
.	TRBV6-5	.	TRBJ2-2	TGTGCCAGCAGGGGTCGGGCGGCCACCGGGGAGCTGTTTTTT	CASRGRAATGELFF
.	TRBV24-1	.	TRBJ1-5	TGTGCCACCAGTGATTGGAATCAGCCCCAGCATTTT	CATSDWNQPQHF
TRBD1	TRBV18	.	TRBJ2-7	TGTGCCAGCTCACCGGTTAGTGGGACAGGGGACTACGAGCAGTACTTC	CASSPVSGTGDYEQYF
.	TRBV20-1	.	TRBJ1-1	TGCAGTGCGCCCCTTCCGCGGGGGTTGAACACTGAAGCTTTCTTT	CSAPLPRGLNTEAFF
.	TRBV6-1	.	TRBJ2-1	TGTGCCAGCAGCCCGTTCCGGAAGATAGCCTACAATGAGCAGTTCTTC	CASSPFRKIAYNEQFF
TRBD2	TRBV20-1	.	TRBJ2-3	TGCAGTGCTAGTCCTCTAGCGGGAGGGATGACAGATACGCAGTATTTT	CSASPLAGGMTDTQYF
.	TRBV4-1	.	TRBJ2-7	TGCGCCAGCAGCCAAGGGGTCCTTGGGGCCTACGAGCAGTACTTC	CASSQGVLGAYEQYF
.	TRBV6-1	.	TRBJ2-7	TGTGCCAGCAGTGGCCTTGGCTTCCCGAGCTCCTACGAGCAGTACTTC	CASSGLGFPSSYEQYF
TRBD2	TRBV13	.	TRBJ2-1	TGTGCCAGCAGCTTTCGGACTAGGCAGCACAATGAGCAGTTCTTC	CASSFRTRQHNEQFF
.	TRBV10-3	.	TRBJ1-1	TGTGCCATCAGTGAAGGGGACATGAACACTGAAGCTTTCTTT	CAISEGDMNTEAFF
TRBD2	TRBV7-2	.	TRBJ2-2	TGTGCCAGCAGCTTAACTAGCGGGAGCCCCTTCGGGGAGCTGTTTTTT	CASSLTSGSPFGELFF
.	TRBV2	.	TRBJ1-4	TGTGCCAGCTTGCCAGGGGTGGATGAAAAACTGTTTTTT	CASLPGVDEKLFF
TRBD2	TRBV27	.	TRBJ2-5	TGTGCCAGCAGTCATTTTGCGCGGGAGCGCAGTAGGCAAGAGACCCAGTACTTC	CASSHFARERSRQETQYF
.	TRBV3-1	.	TRBJ1-1	TGTGCCAGCAGCCTGCAAGAGGGTCGAGCTTTCTTT	CASSLQEGRAFF
.	TRBV13	once	TRBJ2-7	TGTGCCAGCAGTTCGAAAAGACGGGGGGCGAACTACGAGCAGTACTTC	CASSSKRRGANYEQYF
.	TRBV7-2	.	TRBJ2-1	TGTGCCAGCAGCTTTCGGCGCGGAATTGAGCAGTTCTTC	CASSFRRGIEQFF
TRBD2	TRBV4-3	.	TRBJ2-1	TGCGCCAGCAGCCGCCTTCTCCCGACTAGCGGGAGCTCCTACAATGAGCAGTTCTTC	CASSRLLPTSGSSYNEQFF
.	TRBV2	few	TRBJ2-7	TGTGCCAGCATCAATAGGGGTTTTTCCTACGAGCAGTACTTC	CASINRGFSYEQYF
.	TRBV7-3	.	TRBJ2-1	TGTGCCAGCAGCCCAGGGGCCGGCTCCTACAATGAGCAGTTCTTC	CASSPGAGSYNEQFF
.	TRBV5-1	.	TRBJ1-1	TGCGCCAGCAGCCCCGGGACTTCGAACACTGAAGCTTTCTTT	CASSPGTSNTEAFF
.	TRBV25-1	.	TRBJ2-7	TGTGCCAGCAGTGTAGATGGCTCCTACGAGCAGTACTTC	CASSVDGSYEQYF
TRBD1	TRBV5-1	.	TRBJ1-2	TGCGCCAGCAGCAACTCCGGTCGGGACAGGGACTATGGCTACACCTTC	CASSNSGRDRDYGYTF
.	TRBV30	once	TRBJ1-5	TGTGCCTGGAGCACGAAAGGGGGCAATCAGCCCCAGCATTTT	CAWSTKGGNQPQHF
.	TRBV7-2	.	TRBJ2-1	TGTGCCAGCAGCCCACCCGGGACAAGCTCCTACAATGAGCAGTTCTTC	CASSPPGTSSYNEQFF
TRBD2	TRBV30	.	TRBJ2-3	TGTGCCTGCTCCTCCGGGACTAGGTCGAGAGATACGCAGTATTTT	CACSSGTRSRDTQYF
.	TRBV6-1	.	TRBJ2-7	TGTGCCAGCGGAAAAGGGTACGAGCAGTACTTC	CASGKGYEQYF
.	TRBV20-1	.	TRBJ2-7	TGCAGTGCTGAGAGGGGGTCCCTCTCCTACGAGCAGTACTTC	CSAERGSLSYEQYF
.	TRBV9	.	TRBJ2-7	TGTGCCAGCAGCGTAGACGTGGGGGGTCCCTACGAGCAGTACTTC	CASSVDVGGPYEQYF
TRBD1	TRBV29-1	.	TRBJ2-1	TGCAGCGTTGGGAGGACAGGTATATACAATGAGCAGTTCTTC	CSVGRTGIYNEQFF
TRBD1	TRBV5-4	.	TRBJ1-5	TGTGCCAGCAGCTTCGGAGGACAGGAAGATCAGCCCCAGCATTTT	CASSFGGQEDQPQHF
.	TRBV3-1	.	TRBJ1-2	TGTGCCAGCAGCCAAGATCTGTACTATGGCTACACCTTC	CASSQDLYYGYTF
.	TRBV18	.	TRBJ2-2	TGTGCCAGCTCACCAGTCCCGGACCCCCTCCGCGGGGAGCTGTTTTTT	CASSPVPDPLRGELFF
.	TRBV5-1	.	TRBJ2-7	TGCGCCAGCAGCGCAGCAGGAGGCTACGAGCAGTACTTC	CASSAAGGYEQYF
.	TRBV5-1	once	TRBJ2-5	TGCGCCAGCAGCTTCGGTGATGGGGAGACCCAGTACTTC	CASSFGDGETQYF
TRBD1	TRBV3-1	.	TRBJ2-2	TGTGCCAGCAGCCGTATCAGACAGGGGAGCACCGGGGAGCTGTTTTTT	CASSRIRQGSTGELFF
.	TRBV3-1	.	TRBJ2-5	TGTGCCAGCAGCCAAAACCCTGTCAGGGCTGGTGGGGAGACCCAGTACTTC	CASSQNPVRAGGETQYF
.	TRBV25-1	.	TRBJ2-2	TGTGCCAGCAGTGCCGGTTCCGGGGAGCTGTTTTTT	CASSAGSGELFF
TRBD2	TRBV10-3	.	TRBJ2-7	TGTGCCAGCGGGGGGGCATCGTTCGAGCAGTACTTC	CASGGASFEQYF
.	TRBV5-8	few	TRBJ2-1	TGTGCCAGCAGCTTGGTGTCGTACAATGAGCAGTTCTTC	CASSLVSYNEQFF
.	TRBV11-2	.	TRBJ2-3	TGTGCCAGCAGCTTAGGGTATCGAGCAGATACGCAGTATTTT	CASSLGYRADTQYF
TRBD1	TRBV18	.	TRBJ1-2	TGTGCCAGCTCGACACAGGGGGCAAATGGCTACACCTTC	CASSTQGANGYTF
.	TRBV15	.	TRBJ1-4	TGTGCCACCAGCAGAGATGGTTCGGGGAAGCGTGAAAAACTGTTTTTT	CATSRDGSGKREKLFF
.	TRBV7-9	.	TRBJ2-5	TGTGCCAGCAGCTTTAGGGGGACCCAAGAGACCCAGTACTTC	CASSFRGTQETQYF
TRBD2	TRBV12-3/TRBV12-4	once	TRBJ2-3	TGTGCCAGCACCTTAAGCTGGGCTAGCGGAAGCACAGATACGCAGTATTTT	CASTLSWASGSTDTQYF
TRBD2	TRBV9	.	TRBJ2-1	TGTGCCAGCAGCGTAGGAGTAAGTGGGAGGGGAAATGAGCAGTTCTTC	CASSVGVSGRGNEQFF
.	TRBV7-9	.	TRBJ1-4	TGTGCCAGCAGCTTAGGAGTCGGAGGGGCTCGGGAAAAACTGTTTTTT	CASSLGVGGAREKLFF
TRBD1	TRBV6-1	.	TRBJ2-6	TGTGCCAGCAGGACAGGGGGCTCCGGGGCCAACGTCCTGACTTTC	CASRTGGSGANVLTF
TRBD2	TRBV11-2	.	TRBJ2-1	TGTGCCAGCAGCCCACTAGCGGGAACCCCCAATGAGCAGTTCTTC	CASSPLAGTPNEQFF
.	TRBV30	.	TRBJ1-6	TGTGCCTGGAGTTCCTACAGCCCAAATTCACCCCTCCACTTT	CAWSSYSPNSPLHF
.	TRBV6-6	.	TRBJ2-5	TGTGCCAGCAGTTACTCGGGGAACCAAGAGACCCAGTACTTC	CASSYSGNQETQYF
.	TRBV5-1	once	TRBJ2-4	TGCGCCAGCAGCTTGGTTTCCAAAAACATTCAGTACTTC	CASSLVSKNIQYF
.	TRBV5-1	.	TRBJ2-3	TGCGCCAGCAGCTCCGGGGGGCGGACCCCCACAGATACGCAGTATTTT	CASSSGGRTPTDTQYF
TRBD2	TRBV7-9	.	TRBJ2-7	TGTGCCAGCAGCGTCCAATCGGCACTAGCGGGATTCTACGAGCAGTACTTC	CASSVQSALAGFYEQYF
.	TRBV2	.	TRBJ2-5	TGTGCCAGCATTAGAGTAGAGGGAGAGACCCAGTACTTC	CASIRVEGETQYF
.	TRBV20-1	.	TRBJ1-4	TGCAGTGCTACAGCAACTAATGAAAAACTGTTTTTT	CSATATNEKLFF
.	TRBV6-1	.	TRBJ2-7	TGTGCCAGCCTGCAGACGGCGAGCTACGAGCAGTACTTC	CASLQTASYEQYF
TRBD2	TRBV10-3	.	TRBJ2-7	TGTGCCATCGGCGGGGGGAGCTCCTACGAGCAGTACTTC	CAIGGGSSYEQYF
.	TRBV12-3/TRBV12-4	.	TRBJ2-3	TGTGCCAGCAGTCCCCATTGGAACGCAGATACGCAGTATTTT	CASSPHWNADTQYF